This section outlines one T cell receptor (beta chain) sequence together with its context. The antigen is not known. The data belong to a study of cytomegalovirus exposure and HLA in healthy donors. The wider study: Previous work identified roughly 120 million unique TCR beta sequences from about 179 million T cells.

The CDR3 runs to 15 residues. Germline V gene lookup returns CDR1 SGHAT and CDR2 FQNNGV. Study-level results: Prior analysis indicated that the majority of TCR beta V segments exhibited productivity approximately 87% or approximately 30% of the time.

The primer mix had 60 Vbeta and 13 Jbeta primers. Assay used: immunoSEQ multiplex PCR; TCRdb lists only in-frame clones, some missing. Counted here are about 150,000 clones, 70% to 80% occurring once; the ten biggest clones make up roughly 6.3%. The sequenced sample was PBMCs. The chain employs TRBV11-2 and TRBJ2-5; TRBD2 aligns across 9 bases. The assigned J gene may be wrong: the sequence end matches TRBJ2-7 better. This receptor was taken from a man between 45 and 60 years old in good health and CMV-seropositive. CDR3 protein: CASSLIAGVGYEQYF. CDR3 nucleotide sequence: TGTGCCAGCAGCTTAATAGCGGGAGTGGGGTACGAGCAGTACTTC.